What follows is one T cell receptor (beta chain) and its context. What it recognizes is unknown. Patients aged 18 to 65 had newly diagnosed hyperthyroidism that had lasted under 2 months. This specimen belongs to a study of T cells in Graves' hyperthyroidism and ophthalmopathy. Study-wide results and limits: In simple terms, a model built on 13 V-J features told ophthalmopathy apart from stable hyperthyroidism. Most expanded thyroid clonotypes above 0.001 also appeared in blood.

The source material, RNA transcripts, was used to amplify TCR beta CDR3 regions. When the TCR CDR3 underwent first-round RT-PCR, the HTBI primer set was used. TCRdb processed the multiplex PCR reads anew with MiXCR; each CDR3 protein has one entry. The sample lists some 200,000 distinct CDR3 sequences, about a sixth occurring once. V lost 3 bases and J lost 3, with 11 bases in between. This CDR3 has 14 residues. In germline, CDR1 is ENHRY, CDR2 SYGVKD. Specimen: blood. This receptor was identified in a woman aged 50 to 65 with Graves' hyperthyroidism. This chain uses TRBV10-3 with TRBJ1-1; D possibly corresponds to TRBD1 (5 bases). CDR3 protein: CAISEQSRDTEAFF. The CDR3 nucleotides read TGTGCCATCAGTGAACAGAGCAGGGACACTGAAGCTTTCTTT.